This TCR beta chain is from a study of response to subunit inactivated influenza vaccine. TCRdb recomputed calls from the RT-PCR reads with MiXCR, one row per CDR3 protein. The sample yields 650,000 to 800,000 distinct CDR3 sequences, approximately 13% seen once. Trimming removed 5 bases at V and 7 bases at J, with 20 bases between. Germline CDR1 MNHNS, CDR2 SASEGT. The CDR3 runs 16 residues. Comments on this clonotype: Its target is not known.

Notes on the study in general: Authors suggested seasonal influenza vaccinations each recruit few new T cells.

Sequencing was performed on PBMCs from blood, taken 14 to 15 days before vaccination. V usage is TRBV6-1 and J usage is TRBJ1-4, with TRBD1 as a possible D gene (5 bases). The receptor was isolated from a man in his forties or fifties who received an inactivated influenza vaccine. The CDR3 loop is CASSRNWGESSEKLFF. The DNA for the CDR3 is TGTGCCAGCAGTCGCAACTGGGGGGAGTCCTCTGAAAAACTGTTTTTT.